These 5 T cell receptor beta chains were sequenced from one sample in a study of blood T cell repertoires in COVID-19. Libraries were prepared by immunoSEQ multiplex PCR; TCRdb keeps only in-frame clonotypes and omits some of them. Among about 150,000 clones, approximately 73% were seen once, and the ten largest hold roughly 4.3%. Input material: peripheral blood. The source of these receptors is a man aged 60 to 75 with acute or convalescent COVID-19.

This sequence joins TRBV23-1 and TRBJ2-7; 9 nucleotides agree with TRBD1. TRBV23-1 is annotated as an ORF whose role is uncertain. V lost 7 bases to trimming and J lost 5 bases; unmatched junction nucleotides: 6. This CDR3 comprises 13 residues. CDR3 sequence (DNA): TGCGCCAGCAATAGGGACAGGGAAGACGAGCAGTACTTC. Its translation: CASNRDREDEQYF.

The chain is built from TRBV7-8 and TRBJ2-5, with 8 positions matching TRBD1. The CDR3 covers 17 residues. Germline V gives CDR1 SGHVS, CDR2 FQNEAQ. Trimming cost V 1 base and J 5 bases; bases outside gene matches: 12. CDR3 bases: TGTGCCAGCAGCTTAGGGGCAAGCTCAGGGGGCGGCGAGACCCAGTACTTC. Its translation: CASSLGASSGGGETQYF.

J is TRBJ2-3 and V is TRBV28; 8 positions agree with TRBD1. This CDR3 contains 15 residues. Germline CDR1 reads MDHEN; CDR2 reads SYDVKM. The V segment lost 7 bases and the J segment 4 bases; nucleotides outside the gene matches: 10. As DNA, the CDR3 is TGTGCCAGCACCCCGGACAGGGAGGTCCCAGATACGCAGTATTTT. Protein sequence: CASTPDREVPDTQYF. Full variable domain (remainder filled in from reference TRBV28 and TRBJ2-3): DVKVTQSSRYLVKRTGEKVFLECVQDMDHENMFWYRQDPGLGLRLIYFSYDVKMKEKGDIPEGYSVSREKKERFSLILESASTNQTSMYLCASTPDREVPDTQYFGPGTRLTVL.

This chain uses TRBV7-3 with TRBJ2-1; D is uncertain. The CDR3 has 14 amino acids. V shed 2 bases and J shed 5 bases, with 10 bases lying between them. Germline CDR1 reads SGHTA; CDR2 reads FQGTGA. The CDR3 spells CASSLGNQNNEQFF. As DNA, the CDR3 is TGTGCCAGCAGCTTAGGCAACCAGAACAATGAGCAGTTCTTC.

In nucleotides, the CDR3 is TGTGCCAGCAGCTTAGTCGGGACTCCGAACACCGGGGAGCTGTTTTTT. It translates to CASSLVGTPNTGELFF. The chain has TRBV7-2 and TRBJ2-2, with a tentative D call TRBD2 (6 bases). The CDR3 consists of 16 residues. V was cut by 1 base and J by 0 bases, with 9 bases left in between. Germline CDR1 reads SGHTA; CDR2 reads FQGNSA. The entire variable domain, with the rest obtained from reference TRBV7-2 and TRBJ2-2, is as follows: GAGVSQSPSNKVTEKGKDVELRCDPISGHTALYWYRQSLGQGLEFLIYFQGNSAPDKSGLPSDRFSAERTGGSVSTLTIQRTQQEDSAVYLCASSLVGTPNTGELFFGEGSRLTVL.